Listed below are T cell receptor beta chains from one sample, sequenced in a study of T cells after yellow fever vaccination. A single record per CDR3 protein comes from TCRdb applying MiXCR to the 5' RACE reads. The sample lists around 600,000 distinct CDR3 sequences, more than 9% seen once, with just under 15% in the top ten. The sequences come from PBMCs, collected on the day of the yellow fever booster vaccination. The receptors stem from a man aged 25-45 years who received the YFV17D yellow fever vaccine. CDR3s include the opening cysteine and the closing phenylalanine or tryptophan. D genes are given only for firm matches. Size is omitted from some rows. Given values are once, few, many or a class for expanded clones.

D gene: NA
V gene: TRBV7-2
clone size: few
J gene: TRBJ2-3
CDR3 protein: CASSLGRGPTDTQYF
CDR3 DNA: TGTGCCAGCAGCTTAGGCAGGGGACCCACAGATACGCAGTATTTT

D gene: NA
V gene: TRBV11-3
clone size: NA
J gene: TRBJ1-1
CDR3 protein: CASSFNIGAEAFF
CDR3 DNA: TGTGCCAGCAGCTTTAATATTGGGGCTGAAGCTTTCTTT

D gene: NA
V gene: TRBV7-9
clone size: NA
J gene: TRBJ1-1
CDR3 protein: CASRRTDLNTEAFF
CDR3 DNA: TGTGCCAGCAGGAGGACAGACCTGAACACTGAAGCTTTCTTT

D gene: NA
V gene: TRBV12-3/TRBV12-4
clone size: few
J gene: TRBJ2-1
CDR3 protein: CASTIVGRKNNEQFF
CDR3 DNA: TGTGCCAGCACCATCGTCGGCAGGAAAAACAATGAGCAGTTCTTC

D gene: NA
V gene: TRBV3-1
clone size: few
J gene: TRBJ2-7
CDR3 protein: CASSQVSTEQYF
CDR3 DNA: TGTGCCAGCAGCCAAGTGAGCACTGAGCAGTACTTC

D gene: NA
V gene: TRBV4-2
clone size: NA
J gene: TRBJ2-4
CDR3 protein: CASSQDKTAKNIQYF
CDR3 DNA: TGTGCCAGCAGCCAAGATAAGACAGCCAAAAACATTCAGTACTTC

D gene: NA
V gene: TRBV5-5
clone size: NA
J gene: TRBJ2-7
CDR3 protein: CASSPDPGLELFEQYF
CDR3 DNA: TGTGCCAGCAGCCCCGATCCGGGACTCGAACTTTTCGAGCAGTACTTC

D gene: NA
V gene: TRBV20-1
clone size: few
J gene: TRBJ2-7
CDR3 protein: CSVHQRGHEQYF
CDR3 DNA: TGCAGTGTTCACCAGAGGGGCCACGAGCAGTACTTC

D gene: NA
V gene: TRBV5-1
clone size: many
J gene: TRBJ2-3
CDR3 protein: CASRLRGLELDTQYF
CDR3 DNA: TGCGCCAGCCGCCTGCGGGGTCTGGAGCTAGATACGCAGTATTTT

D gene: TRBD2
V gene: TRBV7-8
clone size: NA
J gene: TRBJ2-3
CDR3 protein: CASGLLSGRTDTQYF
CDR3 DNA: TGTGCCAGCGGGCTGCTTAGCGGGAGAACAGATACGCAGTATTTT

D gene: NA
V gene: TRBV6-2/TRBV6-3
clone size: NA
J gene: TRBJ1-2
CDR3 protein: CASSYSIVRGLDYGYTF
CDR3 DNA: TGTGCCAGCAGTTACTCGATCGTCAGGGGACTCGACTATGGCTACACCTTC

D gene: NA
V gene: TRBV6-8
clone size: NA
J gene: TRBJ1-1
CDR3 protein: CASSSGTPRDTEAFF
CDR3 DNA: TGTGCCAGCAGTTCTGGGACCCCCAGGGACACTGAAGCTTTCTTT

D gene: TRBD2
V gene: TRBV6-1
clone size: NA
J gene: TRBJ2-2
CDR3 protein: CASTQPGGRNTGELFF
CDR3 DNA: TGTGCCAGCACCCAACCAGGCGGGAGAAACACCGGGGAGCTGTTTTTT

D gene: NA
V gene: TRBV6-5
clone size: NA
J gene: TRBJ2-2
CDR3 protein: CASSYSRDNTGELFF
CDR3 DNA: TGTGCCAGCAGTTACTCGAGAGATAACACCGGGGAGCTGTTTTTT

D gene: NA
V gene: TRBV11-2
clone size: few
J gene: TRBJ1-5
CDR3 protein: CASSSTRQVQPQHF
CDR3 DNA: TGTGCCAGCAGCTCTACCCGACAGGTTCAGCCCCAGCATTTT

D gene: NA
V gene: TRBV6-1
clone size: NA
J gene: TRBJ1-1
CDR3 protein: CASKTGVNTEAFF
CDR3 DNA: TGTGCCAGCAAGACAGGAGTGAACACTGAAGCTTTCTTT

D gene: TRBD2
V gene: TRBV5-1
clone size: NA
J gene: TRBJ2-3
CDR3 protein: CASSLESTSGGDTQYF
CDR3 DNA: TGCGCCAGCAGCTTGGAGAGCACTAGCGGGGGAGATACGCAGTATTTT

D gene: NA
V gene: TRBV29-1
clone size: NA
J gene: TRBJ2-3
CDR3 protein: CSVEQGTDTQYF
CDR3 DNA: TGCAGCGTTGAACAGGGCACAGATACGCAGTATTTT

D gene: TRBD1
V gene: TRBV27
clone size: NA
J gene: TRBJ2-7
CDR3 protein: CASRTGTANEQYF
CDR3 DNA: TGTGCCAGCAGAACCGGGACAGCTAACGAGCAGTACTTC

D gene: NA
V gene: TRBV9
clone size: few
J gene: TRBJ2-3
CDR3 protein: CASSPRLSNTDTQYF
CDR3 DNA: TGTGCCAGCAGCCCCCGGCTCTCCAACACAGATACGCAGTATTTT

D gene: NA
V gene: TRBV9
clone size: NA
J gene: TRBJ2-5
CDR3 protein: CASSASPGGQETQYF
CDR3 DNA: TGTGCCAGCAGCGCCAGTCCTGGGGGGCAAGAGACCCAGTACTTC

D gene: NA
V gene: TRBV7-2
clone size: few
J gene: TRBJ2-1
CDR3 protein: CASSLGSRGEQFF
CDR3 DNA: TGTGCCAGCAGCTTAGGATCGAGGGGGGAGCAGTTCTTC

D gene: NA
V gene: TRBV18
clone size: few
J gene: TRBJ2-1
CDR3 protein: CASSQGVSMNEQFF
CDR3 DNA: TGTGCCAGCTCACAGGGGGTCAGTATGAATGAGCAGTTCTTC

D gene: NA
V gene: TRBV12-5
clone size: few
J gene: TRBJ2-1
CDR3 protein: CASGSLPGPSGVNEQFF
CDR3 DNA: TGTGCTAGTGGTTCCTTGCCGGGCCCTTCGGGGGTTAATGAGCAGTTCTTC

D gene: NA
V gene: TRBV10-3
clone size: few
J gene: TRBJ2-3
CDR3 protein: CAIGADSTDTQYF
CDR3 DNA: TGTGCCATCGGAGCAGATAGCACAGATACGCAGTATTTT